A selection of T cell receptor beta chains follows, all from one sample in a study of blood T cell repertoires in COVID-19. Method: immunoSEQ multiplex PCR; TCRdb's copy keeps in-frame clones and lacks some. The profile covers more than 85,000 clones, with roughly 87% appearing a single time and 5% to 6.5% taken by the ten largest. Sequences were obtained from peripheral blood. Receptor source: a woman aged 50 to 60 with COVID-19, enrolled during active disease. CDR3s include the opening cysteine and the closing phenylalanine or tryptophan. D genes are given only for firm matches. For some rows the clone size is stated as once, few or many, or as a class when expanded; others skip it.

TRBV10-1	TRBD1	NA	TRBJ1-1	TGCGCCAGCAGTGAGAGAAGTAAGGGGGCCACTGAAGCTTTCTTT	CASSERSKGATEAFF
TRBV7-2	NA	NA	TRBJ2-2	TGTGCCAGCGGATCCTTTGGGGGCCGGAACACCGGGGAGCTGTTTTTT	CASGSFGGRNTGELFF
TRBV10-3	NA	NA	TRBJ1-3	TGTGCCAACGCAGACACTGGAAACACCATATATTTT	CANADTGNTIYF
TRBV5-1	TRBD2	NA	TRBJ2-5	TGCGCCAGCGGACGCGGGGGGACCGAAGAGACCCAGTACTTC	CASGRGGTEETQYF
TRBV27	NA	NA	TRBJ1-5	TGTGCCAGCAGTTCAGTTGGCCAGCCCCAGCATTTT	CASSSVGQPQHF
TRBV5-1	TRBD1	NA	TRBJ2-1	TGCGCCAGCAGCTTGGACCAGGGGGCCTACAATGAGCAGTTCTTC	CASSLDQGAYNEQFF
TRBV4-3	TRBD1	few	TRBJ1-1	TGCGCCAGCAGCCCGGACAGGGGTCAGGGCACTGAAGCTTTCTTT	CASSPDRGQGTEAFF
TRBV7-9	TRBD1	NA	TRBJ2-5	TGTGCCAGCAGCGTGACAGGGGGCAAAGAGACCCAGTACTTC	CASSVTGGKETQYF
TRBV4-1	NA	NA	TRBJ2-6	TGCGCCAGCAGCCAAGAGCGGGGTCGGCGTTCTGGGGCCAACGTCCTGACTTTC	CASSQERGRRSGANVLTF
TRBV12-3/TRBV12-4	NA	NA	TRBJ2-7	TGTGCCAGCAGCCTGCAGGGCTACGAGCAGTACTTC	CASSLQGYEQYF
TRBV6-5	TRBD1	NA	TRBJ2-7	TGTGCCAGCAGGAGGGACAGCCACGAGCAGTACTTC	CASRRDSHEQYF
TRBV9	NA	NA	TRBJ2-2	TGTGCCAGCAGCATCTCGGGCACCGGGGAGCTGTTTTTT	CASSISGTGELFF
TRBV7-9	NA	once	TRBJ1-4	TGTGCCAGCAGCTTACTTGAGGATGAAAAACTGTTTTTT	CASSLLEDEKLFF
TRBV6-1	NA	NA	TRBJ1-3	TGTGCCAGCAGTGAAGCGGGGAGCTCTGGAAACACCATATATTTT	CASSEAGSSGNTIYF
TRBV14	NA	NA	TRBJ1-1	TGTGCCAGCAGCCAAGAGAAGAGCACTGAAGCTTTCTTT	CASSQEKSTEAFF
TRBV28	TRBD1	NA	TRBJ2-7	TGTGCCAGCACTGGGACAGGGGCCTACGAGCAGTACTTC	CASTGTGAYEQYF
TRBV6-5	NA	NA	TRBJ1-6	TGTGCCAGCAGAAGGGGAAGGGATTCACCCCTCCACTTT	CASRRGRDSPLHF